The rows below give T cell receptor beta chains drawn from one sample of a study of T cell responses to AZD1222 COVID-19 vaccine. Assay: immunoSEQ multiplex PCR; the TCRdb copy retains only in-frame clones and omits some. The sample includes more than 100,000 clones, 65% to 90% of them seen just once. The sequencing here drew on peripheral blood, taken on day 0 of AZD1222 vaccination. All receptors derive from an adult in good health. Both conserved end residues are part of each CDR3. Each record gives: J gene, D gene, clone size, V gene, CDR3 protein, CDR3 DNA. The D gene is left open where the match is weak. Expanded clones get a size class; other rows say once, few or many, or leave the size out.

j_call: TRBJ2-7; d_call: NA; clone_size: NA; v_call: TRBV3-1/TRBV3-2; cdr3_aa: CASSQAGSLQGPNYEQYF; cdr3_nt: TGTGCCAGCAGCCAAGCGGGTTCTTTGCAGGGGCCGAACTACGAGCAGTACTTC
j_call: TRBJ1-1; d_call: NA; clone_size: NA; v_call: TRBV10-3; cdr3_aa: CAIKQNTEAFF; cdr3_nt: TGTGCCATCAAGCAGAACACTGAAGCTTTCTTT
j_call: TRBJ1-1; d_call: NA; clone_size: NA; v_call: TRBV3-1/TRBV3-2; cdr3_aa: CASSLRSQGNTEAFF; cdr3_nt: TGTGCCAGCAGTCTAAGATCACAGGGGAACACTGAAGCTTTCTTT
j_call: TRBJ2-2; d_call: NA; clone_size: NA; v_call: TRBV29-1; cdr3_aa: CSVLGGRANTGELFF; cdr3_nt: TGCAGCGTTTTGGGGGGCAGGGCGAACACCGGGGAGCTGTTTTTT
j_call: TRBJ2-3; d_call: TRBD2; clone_size: NA; v_call: TRBV27; cdr3_aa: CASVRGGSTDTQYF; cdr3_nt: TGTGCCAGCGTGCGGGGGGGAAGCACAGATACGCAGTATTTT
j_call: TRBJ2-2; d_call: NA; clone_size: NA; v_call: TRBV11-2; cdr3_aa: CASSLDKGTGELFF; cdr3_nt: TGTGCCAGCAGCTTAGATAAGGGTACCGGGGAGCTGTTTTTT
j_call: TRBJ1-3; d_call: NA; clone_size: few; v_call: TRBV19; cdr3_aa: CASSTIGQFSGNTIYF; cdr3_nt: TGTGCCAGTAGTACGATCGGACAGTTCTCTGGAAACACCATATATTTT
j_call: TRBJ1-3; d_call: TRBD1; clone_size: NA; v_call: TRBV5-1; cdr3_aa: CASSSARGDGNTIYF; cdr3_nt: TGCGCCAGCAGCTCGGCCAGGGGGGATGGAAACACCATATATTTT
j_call: TRBJ1-5; d_call: TRBD1; clone_size: once; v_call: TRBV7-9; cdr3_aa: CASSPMGTGVQPQHF; cdr3_nt: TGTGCCAGCAGCCCAATGGGGACAGGGGTTCAGCCCCAGCATTTT
j_call: TRBJ2-7; d_call: NA; clone_size: NA; v_call: TRBV7-9; cdr3_aa: CASSPMLGTGTYEQYF; cdr3_nt: TGTGCCAGCAGCCCCATGCTCGGGACTGGAACCTACGAGCAGTACTTC
j_call: TRBJ1-5; d_call: NA; clone_size: NA; v_call: TRBV5-1; cdr3_aa: CASSDGSGNQPQHF; cdr3_nt: TGCGCCAGCAGCGACGGGTCGGGAAATCAGCCCCAGCATTTT
j_call: TRBJ2-7; d_call: TRBD1; clone_size: NA; v_call: TRBV7-2; cdr3_aa: CASSRDRGESEQYF; cdr3_nt: TGTGCCAGCAGCAGGGACAGGGGTGAGTCCGAGCAGTACTTC
j_call: TRBJ2-2; d_call: NA; clone_size: NA; v_call: TRBV29-1; cdr3_aa: CSVIGWAGTMNTGELFF; cdr3_nt: TGCAGCGTTATTGGGTGGGCCGGGACAATGAACACCGGGGAGCTGTTTTTT
j_call: TRBJ1-3; d_call: NA; clone_size: once; v_call: TRBV7-2; cdr3_aa: CASSPHGTGSGNTIYF; cdr3_nt: TGTGCCAGCAGCCCTCACGGTACAGGCTCTGGAAACACCATATATTTT
j_call: TRBJ2-5; d_call: NA; clone_size: few; v_call: TRBV5-1; cdr3_aa: CASSRDSMIETQYF; cdr3_nt: TGCGCCAGCAGCCGGGACTCCATGATAGAGACCCAGTACTTC
j_call: TRBJ2-7; d_call: NA; clone_size: NA; v_call: TRBV11-2; cdr3_aa: CASSPLGGPYEQYF; cdr3_nt: TGTGCCAGCAGCCCGCTCGGGGGCCCCTACGAGCAGTACTTC
j_call: TRBJ1-1; d_call: TRBD1; clone_size: once; v_call: TRBV28; cdr3_aa: CASSNRGGTEAFF; cdr3_nt: TGTGCCAGCAGCAACAGGGGCGGCACTGAAGCTTTCTTT
j_call: TRBJ2-3; d_call: NA; clone_size: NA; v_call: TRBV18; cdr3_aa: CASSRGTSDTQYF; cdr3_nt: TGTGCCAGCTCACGGGGTACCTCAGATACGCAGTATTTT
j_call: TRBJ2-1; d_call: NA; clone_size: NA; v_call: TRBV6-5; cdr3_aa: CASRWWPNEQFF; cdr3_nt: TGTGCCAGCCGATGGTGGCCCAATGAGCAGTTCTTC
j_call: TRBJ2-7; d_call: NA; clone_size: NA; v_call: TRBV11-2; cdr3_aa: CASSLAGTSPYEQYF; cdr3_nt: TGTGCCAGCAGCTTAGCCGGGACAAGCCCCTACGAGCAGTACTTC
j_call: TRBJ2-5; d_call: NA; clone_size: NA; v_call: TRBV5-1; cdr3_aa: CASSWTSQETQYF; cdr3_nt: TGCGCCAGCAGCTGGACATCGCAAGAGACCCAGTACTTC
j_call: TRBJ2-5; d_call: TRBD1; clone_size: NA; v_call: TRBV19; cdr3_aa: CASSVGGKETQYF; cdr3_nt: TGTGCCAGTAGTGTAGGGGGCAAAGAGACCCAGTACTTC
j_call: TRBJ2-7; d_call: NA; clone_size: NA; v_call: TRBV12-1; cdr3_aa: CASSSDGYEQYF; cdr3_nt: TGTGCCAGCAGCTCTGATGGGTACGAGCAGTACTTC
j_call: TRBJ2-7; d_call: NA; clone_size: NA; v_call: TRBV7-9; cdr3_aa: CASRPTGTPTYEQYF; cdr3_nt: TGTGCCAGCAGACCCACCGGGACACCGACCTACGAGCAGTACTTC
j_call: TRBJ2-3; d_call: NA; clone_size: NA; v_call: TRBV4-3; cdr3_aa: CASSQAARRIGDTQYF; cdr3_nt: TGCGCCAGCAGCCAAGCGGCCCGGAGGATTGGGGATACGCAGTATTTT
j_call: TRBJ2-1; d_call: TRBD1; clone_size: NA; v_call: TRBV6-5; cdr3_aa: CASSPTGGPYNEQFF; cdr3_nt: TGTGCCAGCAGCCCCACAGGGGGCCCCTACAATGAGCAGTTCTTC
j_call: TRBJ1-2; d_call: NA; clone_size: NA; v_call: TRBV5-4; cdr3_aa: CASSLLSAAGRVYGYTF; cdr3_nt: TGTGCCAGCAGCTTGTTGTCGGCCGCGGGCCGAGTTTATGGCTACACCTTC
j_call: TRBJ1-6; d_call: NA; clone_size: NA; v_call: TRBV5-5; cdr3_aa: CASSLFSPENSPLHF; cdr3_nt: TGTGCCAGCAGCTTGTTTTCACCGGAGAATTCACCCCTCCACTTT
j_call: TRBJ2-5; d_call: NA; clone_size: NA; v_call: TRBV12-3/TRBV12-4; cdr3_aa: CASSRDPEETQYF; cdr3_nt: TGTGCCAGCAGTAGGGATCCGGAGGAGACCCAGTACTTC
j_call: TRBJ1-5; d_call: NA; clone_size: NA; v_call: TRBV12-5; cdr3_aa: CASGFDSGGGNQPQHF; cdr3_nt: TGTGCTAGTGGTTTTGACAGCGGAGGCGGCAATCAGCCCCAGCATTTT
j_call: TRBJ1-1; d_call: NA; clone_size: NA; v_call: TRBV7-2; cdr3_aa: CASSLVRTEAFF; cdr3_nt: TGTGCCAGCAGCTTAGTTCGGACAGAAGCTTTCTTT
j_call: TRBJ2-5; d_call: TRBD1; clone_size: NA; v_call: TRBV18; cdr3_aa: CASSPNRGAQYF; cdr3_nt: TGTGCCAGCTCACCGAACAGGGGGGCCCAGTACTTC
j_call: TRBJ1-6; d_call: NA; clone_size: few; v_call: TRBV14; cdr3_aa: CASANNNSPLHF; cdr3_nt: TGTGCCAGCGCTAACAACAATTCACCCCTCCACTTT
j_call: TRBJ1-5; d_call: NA; clone_size: NA; v_call: TRBV6-5; cdr3_aa: CASSNTGNQPQHF; cdr3_nt: TGTGCCAGCAGCAATACTGGCAATCAGCCCCAGCATTTT
j_call: TRBJ1-5; d_call: NA; clone_size: NA; v_call: TRBV28; cdr3_aa: CASSGGDGYQPQHF; cdr3_nt: TGTGCCAGCAGTGGGGGCGACGGGTATCAGCCCCAGCATTTT
j_call: TRBJ2-1; d_call: NA; clone_size: NA; v_call: TRBV4-2; cdr3_aa: CASSQDSRGGTDSAYTSYNEQFF; cdr3_nt: TGTGCCAGCAGCCAAGACTCTCGTGGGGGGACTGATAGCGCCTACACTTCCTACAATGAGCAGTTCTTC
j_call: TRBJ2-1; d_call: NA; clone_size: few; v_call: TRBV12-3/TRBV12-4; cdr3_aa: CASRQIGEQFF; cdr3_nt: TGTGCCAGCAGACAAATCGGGGAACAGTTCTTC
j_call: TRBJ2-2; d_call: NA; clone_size: NA; v_call: TRBV9; cdr3_aa: CASSVVGPPTGELFF; cdr3_nt: TGTGCCAGCAGCGTAGTGGGACCCCCCACCGGGGAGCTGTTTTTT
j_call: TRBJ2-3; d_call: NA; clone_size: NA; v_call: TRBV5-6; cdr3_aa: CASSLGAGHFTDTQYF; cdr3_nt: TGTGCCAGCAGCTTGGGGGCAGGACACTTCACAGATACGCAGTATTTT
j_call: TRBJ1-1; d_call: NA; clone_size: NA; v_call: TRBV5-1; cdr3_aa: CASSLETGIEAFF; cdr3_nt: TGCGCCAGCAGCTTGGAAACAGGGATTGAAGCTTTCTTT
j_call: TRBJ1-3; d_call: NA; clone_size: NA; v_call: TRBV10-3; cdr3_aa: CAISDFTGSGNTIYF; cdr3_nt: TGTGCCATCAGTGACTTTACAGGGTCTGGAAACACCATATATTTT
j_call: TRBJ2-7; d_call: NA; clone_size: NA; v_call: TRBV18; cdr3_aa: CASSLNRDTEQYF; cdr3_nt: TGTGCCAGCTCGCTAAACCGCGACACCGAGCAGTACTTC
j_call: TRBJ2-3; d_call: NA; clone_size: NA; v_call: TRBV9; cdr3_aa: CASSSRDGHTDTQYF; cdr3_nt: TGTGCCAGCAGCTCCCGGGACGGCCACACAGATACGCAGTATTTT
j_call: TRBJ2-5; d_call: NA; clone_size: NA; v_call: TRBV19; cdr3_aa: CASSGNYNQETQYF; cdr3_nt: TGTGCCAGTAGTGGTAACTATAACCAAGAGACCCAGTACTTC
j_call: TRBJ1-2; d_call: NA; clone_size: few; v_call: TRBV19; cdr3_aa: CATAPWGPQAGYTF; cdr3_nt: TGTGCCACTGCCCCTTGGGGCCCCCAGGCGGGCTACACCTTC
j_call: TRBJ2-1; d_call: NA; clone_size: NA; v_call: TRBV6-5; cdr3_aa: CASAAAGNEQFF; cdr3_nt: TGTGCCAGCGCAGCTGCGGGCAATGAGCAGTTCTTC
j_call: TRBJ2-5; d_call: NA; clone_size: NA; v_call: TRBV7-9; cdr3_aa: CASSFVAGKKETQYF; cdr3_nt: TGTGCCAGCAGCTTTGTAGCAGGGAAGAAAGAGACCCAGTACTTC
j_call: TRBJ1-5; d_call: TRBD1; clone_size: NA; v_call: TRBV30; cdr3_aa: CAWTDRESQPQHF; cdr3_nt: TGTGCCTGGACTGACAGGGAGAGTCAGCCCCAGCATTTT
j_call: TRBJ2-3; d_call: NA; clone_size: NA; v_call: TRBV28; cdr3_aa: CASSLFGASTDTQYF; cdr3_nt: TGTGCCAGCAGTTTATTCGGGGCCTCGACAGATACGCAGTATTTT
j_call: TRBJ1-5; d_call: NA; clone_size: few; v_call: TRBV19; cdr3_aa: CASTGQFGQPQHF; cdr3_nt: TGTGCCAGCACGGGGCAGTTCGGGCAGCCCCAGCATTTT
j_call: TRBJ1-1; d_call: NA; clone_size: NA; v_call: TRBV7-3; cdr3_aa: CASSLGRLNTEAFF; cdr3_nt: TGTGCCAGCAGCTTAGGGCGGTTGAACACTGAAGCTTTCTTT